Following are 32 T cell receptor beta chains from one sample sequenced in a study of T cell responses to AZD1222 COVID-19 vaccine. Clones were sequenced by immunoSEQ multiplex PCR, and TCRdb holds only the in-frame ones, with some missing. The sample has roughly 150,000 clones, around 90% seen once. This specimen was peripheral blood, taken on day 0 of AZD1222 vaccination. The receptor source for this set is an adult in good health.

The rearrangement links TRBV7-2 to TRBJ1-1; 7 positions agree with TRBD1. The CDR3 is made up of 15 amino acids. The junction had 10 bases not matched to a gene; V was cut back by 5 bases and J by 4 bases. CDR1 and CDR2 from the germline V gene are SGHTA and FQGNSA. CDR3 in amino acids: CASSADRDVATEAFF. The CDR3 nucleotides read TGTGCCAGCAGCGCAGACAGGGACGTGGCCACTGAAGCTTTCTTT.

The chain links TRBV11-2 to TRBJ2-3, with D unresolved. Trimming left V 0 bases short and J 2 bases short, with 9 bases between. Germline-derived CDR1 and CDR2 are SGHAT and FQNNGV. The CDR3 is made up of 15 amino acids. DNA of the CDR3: TGTGCCAGCAGCTTAGATGGCTATTCCACAGATACGCAGTATTTT. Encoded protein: CASSLDGYSTDTQYF.

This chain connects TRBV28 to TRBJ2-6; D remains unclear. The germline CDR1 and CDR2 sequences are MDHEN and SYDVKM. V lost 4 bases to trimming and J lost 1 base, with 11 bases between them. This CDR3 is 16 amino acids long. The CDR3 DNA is TGTGCCAGCAGTTCCCCTGTCTTATCTGGGGCCAACGTCCTGACTTTC. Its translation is CASSSPVLSGANVLTF.

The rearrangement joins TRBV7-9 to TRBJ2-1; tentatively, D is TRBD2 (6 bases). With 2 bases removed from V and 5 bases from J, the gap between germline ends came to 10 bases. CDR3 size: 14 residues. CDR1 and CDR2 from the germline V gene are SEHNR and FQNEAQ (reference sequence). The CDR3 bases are TGTGCCAGCAGCTTACGCGGGGCGAACAATGAGCAGTTCTTC. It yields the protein CASSLRGANNEQFF.

DNA for the CDR3: TGTGCCAGCAGCTTAGCAGACAGGGAGAGCACTGAAGCTTTCTTT. Its translation is CASSLADRESTEAFF. V is TRBV7-9 and J is TRBJ1-1, with TRBD1 matching 7 bases. With 0 bases clipped from V and 4 bases from J, the junction kept 5 bases outside the gene matches. The germline gives CDR1 SEHNR, CDR2 FQNEAQ (reference sequence). The CDR3 totals 15 residues.

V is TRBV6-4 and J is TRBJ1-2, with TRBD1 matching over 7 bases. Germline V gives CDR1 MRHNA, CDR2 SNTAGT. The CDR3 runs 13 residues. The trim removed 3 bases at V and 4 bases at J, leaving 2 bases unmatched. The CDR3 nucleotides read TGTGCCAGCAGTGAGCACAGGGGCTATGGCTACACCTTC. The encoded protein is CASSEHRGYGYTF.

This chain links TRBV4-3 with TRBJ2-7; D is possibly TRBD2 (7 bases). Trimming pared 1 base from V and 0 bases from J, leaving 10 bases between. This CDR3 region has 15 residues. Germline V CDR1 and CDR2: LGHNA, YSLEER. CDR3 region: CASSQAGGASYEQYF. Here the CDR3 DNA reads TGCGCCAGCAGCCAAGCGGGGGGCGCCTCCTACGAGCAGTACTTC.

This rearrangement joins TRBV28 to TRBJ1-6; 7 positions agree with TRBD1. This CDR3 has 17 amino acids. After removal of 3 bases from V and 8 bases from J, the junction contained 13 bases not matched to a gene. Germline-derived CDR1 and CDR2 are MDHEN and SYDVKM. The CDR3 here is CASSLSRWGDSDSPLHF. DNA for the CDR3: TGTGCCAGCAGTTTGAGTCGATGGGGGGACAGCGATTCACCCCTCCACTTT. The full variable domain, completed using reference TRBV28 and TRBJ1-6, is DVKVTQSSRYLVKRTGEKVFLECVQDMDHENMFWYRQDPGLGLRLIYFSYDVKMKEKGDIPEGYSVSREKKERFSLILESASTNQTSMYLCASSLSRWGDSDSPLHFGNGTRLTVT.

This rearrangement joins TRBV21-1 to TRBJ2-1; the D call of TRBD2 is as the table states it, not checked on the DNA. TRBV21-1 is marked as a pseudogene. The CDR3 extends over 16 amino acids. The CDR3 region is CASDTPAGTSLGEQFF. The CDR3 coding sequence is TGTGCCAGCGACACGCCGGCGGGGACTAGCCTCGGTGAGCAGTTCTTC.

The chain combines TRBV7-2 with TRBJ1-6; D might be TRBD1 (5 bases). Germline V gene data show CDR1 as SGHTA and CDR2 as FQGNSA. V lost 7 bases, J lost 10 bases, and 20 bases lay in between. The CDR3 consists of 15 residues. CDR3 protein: CASKIGGNSGSPLHF. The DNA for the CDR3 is TGTGCCAGCAAAATCGGGGGTAATAGTGGATCACCCCTCCACTTT.

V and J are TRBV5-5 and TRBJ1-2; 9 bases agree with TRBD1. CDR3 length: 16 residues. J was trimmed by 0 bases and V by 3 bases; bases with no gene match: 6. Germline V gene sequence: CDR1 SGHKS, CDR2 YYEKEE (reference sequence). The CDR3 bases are TGTGCCAGCAGCTCACCGGGACAGGGATCTAACTATGGCTACACCTTC. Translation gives CASSSPGQGSNYGYTF.

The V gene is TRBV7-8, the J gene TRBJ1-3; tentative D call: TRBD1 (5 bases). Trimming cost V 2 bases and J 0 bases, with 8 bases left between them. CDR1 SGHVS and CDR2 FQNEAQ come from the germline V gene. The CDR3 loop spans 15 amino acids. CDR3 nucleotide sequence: TGTGCCAGCAGCTTATTGGGGGACTCTGGAAACACCATATATTTT. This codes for CASSLLGDSGNTIYF.

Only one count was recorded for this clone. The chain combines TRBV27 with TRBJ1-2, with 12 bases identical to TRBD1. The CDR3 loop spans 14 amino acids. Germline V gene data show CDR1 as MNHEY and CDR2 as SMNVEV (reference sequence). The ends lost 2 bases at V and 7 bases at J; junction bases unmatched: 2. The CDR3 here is CASSLGTGGGGYTF. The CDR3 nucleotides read TGTGCCAGCAGTTTAGGGACAGGGGGCGGTGGCTACACCTTC.

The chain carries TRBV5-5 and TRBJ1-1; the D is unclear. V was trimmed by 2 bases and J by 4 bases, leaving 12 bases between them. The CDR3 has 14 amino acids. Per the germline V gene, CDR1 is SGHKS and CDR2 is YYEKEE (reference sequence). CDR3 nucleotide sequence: TGTGCCAGCAGCTTAGGTGTAGGAGTCACTGAAGCTTTCTTT. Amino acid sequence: CASSLGVGVTEAFF.

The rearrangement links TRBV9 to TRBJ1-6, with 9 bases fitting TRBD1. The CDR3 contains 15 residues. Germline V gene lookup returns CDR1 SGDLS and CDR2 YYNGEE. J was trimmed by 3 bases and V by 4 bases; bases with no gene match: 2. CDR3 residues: CASSMGQGYNSPLHF. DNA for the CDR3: TGTGCCAGCAGCATGGGACAGGGCTATAATTCACCCCTCCACTTT.

The CDR3 DNA follows: TGTGCCAGCAGCCAAACGGTGAACACTGAAGCTTTCTTT. It translates to CASSQTVNTEAFF. The V and J genes are TRBV28 and TRBJ1-1; no reliable D call. This CDR3 region has 13 residues. The V gene lost 6 bases and the J gene lost 0 bases, with 8 bases spanning the gap. Germline values: CDR1 MDHEN, CDR2 SYDVKM.

The CDR3 protein is CASSPKSGQGRGNEQFF. CDR3 nucleotide sequence: TGTGCCAGCTCACCAAAGAGCGGACAGGGAAGAGGGAATGAGCAGTTCTTC. The V gene is TRBV18, the J gene TRBJ2-1; 8 bases match TRBD1. This CDR3 is built from 17 residues. The ends lost 2 bases at V and 7 bases at J; junction bases unmatched: 13. Germline V gene sequence: CDR1 KGHSH, CDR2 LQKENI.

This chain's CDR3 is CASSLALAGETQYF. The CDR3 nucleotides are TGCGCCAGCAGCTTGGCCCTAGCGGGGGAGACCCAGTACTTC. The gene calls are TRBV5-1 and TRBJ2-5, with 9 bases aligning to TRBD2. CDR1 and CDR2 from the germline V gene are SGHRS and YFSETQ. V gave up 0 bases and J gave up 5 bases; unmatched junction bases: 2. CDR3 length equals 14 residues.

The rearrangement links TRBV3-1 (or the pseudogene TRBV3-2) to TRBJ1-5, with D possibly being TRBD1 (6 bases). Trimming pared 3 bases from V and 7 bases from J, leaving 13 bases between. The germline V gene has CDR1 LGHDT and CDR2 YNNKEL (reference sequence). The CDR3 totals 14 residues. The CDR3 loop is CASSQLDSGQPQHF. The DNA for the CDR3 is TGTGCCAGCAGCCAGCTGGACAGTGGACAGCCCCAGCATTTT.

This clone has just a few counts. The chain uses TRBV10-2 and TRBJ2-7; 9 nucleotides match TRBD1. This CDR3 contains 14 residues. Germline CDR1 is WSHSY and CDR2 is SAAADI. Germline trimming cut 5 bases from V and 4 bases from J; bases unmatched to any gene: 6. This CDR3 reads CASSPGTGLYEQYF. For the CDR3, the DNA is TGCGCCAGCAGTCCCGGGACAGGGCTTTACGAGCAGTACTTC.

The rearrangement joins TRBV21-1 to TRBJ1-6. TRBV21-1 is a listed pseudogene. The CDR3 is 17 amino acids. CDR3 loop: CASSKGEGWDHNSPLHF. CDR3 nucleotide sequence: TGTGCCAGCAGCAAAGGTGAAGGCTGGGACCATAATTCACCCCTCCACTTT.

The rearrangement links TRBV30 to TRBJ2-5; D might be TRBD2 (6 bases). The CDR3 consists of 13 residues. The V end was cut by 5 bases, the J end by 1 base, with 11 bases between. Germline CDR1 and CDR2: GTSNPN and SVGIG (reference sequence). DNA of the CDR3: TGTGCCTGGGGTGGGGGACTCCAAGAGACCCAGTACTTC. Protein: CAWGGGLQETQYF.

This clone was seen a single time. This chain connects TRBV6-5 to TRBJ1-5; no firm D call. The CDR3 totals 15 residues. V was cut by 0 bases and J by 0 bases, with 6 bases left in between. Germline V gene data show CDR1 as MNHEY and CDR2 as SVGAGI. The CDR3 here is CASSYSGNSNQPQHF. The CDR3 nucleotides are TGTGCCAGCAGTTACTCAGGAAATAGCAATCAGCCCCAGCATTTT.

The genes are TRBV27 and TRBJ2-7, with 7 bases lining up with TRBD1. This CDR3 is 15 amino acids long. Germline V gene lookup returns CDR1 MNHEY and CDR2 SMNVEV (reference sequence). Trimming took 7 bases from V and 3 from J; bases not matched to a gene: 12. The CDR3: CASTPSKGQNYEQYF. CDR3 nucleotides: TGTGCCAGCACCCCCTCAAAGGGACAGAACTACGAGCAGTACTTC.

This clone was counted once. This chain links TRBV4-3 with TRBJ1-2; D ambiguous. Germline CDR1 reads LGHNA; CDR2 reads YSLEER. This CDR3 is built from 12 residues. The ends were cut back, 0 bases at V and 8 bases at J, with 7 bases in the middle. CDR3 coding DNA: TGCGCCAGCAGCCAAGAAGGTAGAGGCTACACCTTC. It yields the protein CASSQEGRGYTF.

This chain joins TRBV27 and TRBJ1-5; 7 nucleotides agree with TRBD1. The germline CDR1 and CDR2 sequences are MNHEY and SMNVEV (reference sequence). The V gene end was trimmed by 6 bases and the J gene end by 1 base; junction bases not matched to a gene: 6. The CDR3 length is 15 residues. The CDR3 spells CASRGGTDSNQPQHF. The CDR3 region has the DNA TGTGCCAGCAGGGGAGGGACAGACAGCAATCAGCCCCAGCATTTT.

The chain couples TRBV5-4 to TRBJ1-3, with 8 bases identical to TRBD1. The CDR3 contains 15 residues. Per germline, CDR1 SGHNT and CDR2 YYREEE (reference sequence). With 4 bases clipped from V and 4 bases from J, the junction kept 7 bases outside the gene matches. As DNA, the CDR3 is TGTGCCAGCAGCCCGCCAGGGGGCGCGGGAAACACCATATATTTT. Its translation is CASSPPGGAGNTIYF.

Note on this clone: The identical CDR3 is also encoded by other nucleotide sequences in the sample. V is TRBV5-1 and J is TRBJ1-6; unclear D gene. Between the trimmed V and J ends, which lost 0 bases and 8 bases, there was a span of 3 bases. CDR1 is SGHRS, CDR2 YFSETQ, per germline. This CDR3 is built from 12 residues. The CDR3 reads CASSLGDSPLHF. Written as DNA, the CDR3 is TGCGCCAGCAGCTTGGGAGATTCACCCCTCCACTTT.

The CDR3: CSVKAGVGYEQYF. The DNA of the CDR3 is TGCAGCGTAAAAGCGGGAGTCGGATACGAGCAGTACTTC. The chain couples TRBV29-1 to TRBJ2-7, with TRBD2 matching over 8 bases. CDR1 and CDR2 (germline): SQVTM, ANQGSEA. CDR3 length equals 13 residues. Losses at the gene ends were 6 bases for V and 4 bases for J; bases not matched to a gene: 8.

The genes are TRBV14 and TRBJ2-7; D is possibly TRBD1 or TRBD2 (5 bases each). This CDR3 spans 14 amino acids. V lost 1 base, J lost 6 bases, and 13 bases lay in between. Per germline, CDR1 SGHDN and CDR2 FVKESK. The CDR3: CASSQVRVRGEQYF. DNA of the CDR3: TGTGCCAGCAGCCAAGTCAGGGTTCGGGGCGAGCAGTACTTC.

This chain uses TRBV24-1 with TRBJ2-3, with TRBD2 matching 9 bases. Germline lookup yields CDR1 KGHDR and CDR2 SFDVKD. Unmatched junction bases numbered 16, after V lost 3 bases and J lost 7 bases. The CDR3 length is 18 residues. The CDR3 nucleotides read TGTGCCACCAGTGATCCAGCGGGAGGCGCCGCGATATTGAATACGCAGTATTTT. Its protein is CATSDPAGGAAILNTQYF.

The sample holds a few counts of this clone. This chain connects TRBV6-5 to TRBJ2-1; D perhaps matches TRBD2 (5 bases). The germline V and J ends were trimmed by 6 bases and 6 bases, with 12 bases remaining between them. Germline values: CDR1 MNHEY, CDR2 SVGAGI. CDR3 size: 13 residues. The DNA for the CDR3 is TGTGCCAGCAGCCCCGGGGTCAGCAATGAGCAGTTCTTC. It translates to CASSPGVSNEQFF.